This section outlines one T cell receptor (beta chain) sequence together with its context. This sample was taken from a study of blood T cell repertoires in COVID-19. Study as a whole: Acute-phase and convalescent COVID-19 samples originated in the United States, Italy and Spain. T cells, B-cell-depleted T cells, or PBMCs provided the cDNA or gDNA that served as material.

Authors' methods: Reference gene primers were amplified, and this amplification served to estimate nucleated cell counts. Clones were read by immunoSEQ multiplex PCR, and TCRdb kept only the in-frame ones, dropping some. V and J calls and clone size are copied from that table; D and trimming were computed from the DNA. The profile covers roughly 250,000 clones, with about 86% appearing a single time and 2.5% to 3% taken by the ten largest. V was clipped by 2 bases and J by 7 bases; unmatched bases: 5. This CDR3 contains 14 residues. Germline CDR1 reads SEHNR; CDR2 reads FQNEAQ (reference sequence). The receptor was derived from a woman in her sixties with active or convalescent COVID-19. The V and J genes are TRBV7-9 and TRBJ2-3; TRBD1 aligns across 8 bases. Sequenced material: peripheral blood. CDR3 DNA: TGTGCCAGCAGCTTAAAAACAGGGGGGTATACGCAGTATTTT. It codes for CASSLKTGGYTQYF.